This T cell receptor (beta chain) was profiled in a study of blood T cells in healthy people across ages. The CDR3 length is 16 residues. V lost 3 bases to trimming and J lost 2 bases, with 14 bases between them. Germline-derived CDR1 and CDR2 are MNHNS and SASEGT. This clonotype was recorded a few times. For the second PCR, which ran for about 6 to 11 cycles, a sample-barcoded 5' primer and a J-beta primer mix were used. TCRdb ran MiXCR on the 5' RACE reads and lists one entry per CDR3 protein. The sample has around 670,000 distinct CDR3 sequences, approximately 30% seen once. Sequenced sample: blood. V is TRBV6-1 and J is TRBJ1-5; D might be TRBD1 (6 bases). This TCR was sampled from a woman aged 80 or older in good health. CDR3 protein: CASSDLPGAGNQPQHF. The CDR3 nucleotides are TGTGCCAGCAGTGACCTCCCGGGGGCAGGCAATCAGCCCCAGCATTTT.